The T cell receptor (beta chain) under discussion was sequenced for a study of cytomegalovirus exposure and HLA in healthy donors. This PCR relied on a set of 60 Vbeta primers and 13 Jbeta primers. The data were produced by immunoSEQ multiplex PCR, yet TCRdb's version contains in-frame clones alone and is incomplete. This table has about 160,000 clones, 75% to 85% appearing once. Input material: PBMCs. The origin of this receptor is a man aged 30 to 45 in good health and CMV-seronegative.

This CDR3 reads CASSPGTGALATEAFF. CDR3 sequence (DNA): TGTGCCAGCAGTCCGGGGACAGGGGCGCTAGCCACTGAAGCTTTCTTT. The chain uses TRBV27 and TRBJ1-1; 10 positions agree with TRBD1. Per germline, CDR1 MNHEY and CDR2 SMNVEV (reference sequence). V shed 5 bases, J shed 4 bases, and the junction held 10 bases outside the gene matches. This CDR3 is 16 amino acids long.